Below are 23 T cell receptor beta chains sequenced from a single sample in a study of T cells after yellow fever vaccination. MiXCR, applied by TCRdb to the 5' RACE reads, yields one record per CDR3 protein. The sample includes more than 300,000 distinct CDR3 sequences, about 11% of them seen just once. Here the sequenced sample was CD4+ T cells sorted from PBMCs, taken 45 days after the yellow fever booster vaccination. The receptors shown here come from a man aged 18 to 29 who received the YFV17D yellow fever vaccine.

This clonotype was counted a few times. This chain connects TRBV5-6 to TRBJ2-5; TRBD2 is a possible D gene (6 bases). The ends were cut back, 1 base at V and 0 bases at J, with 7 bases in the middle. CDR3 length: 14 amino acids. CDR1 SGHDT and CDR2 YYEEEE come from the germline V gene. Here the CDR3 DNA reads TGTGCCAGCAGCTTGCGGGGGAACCAAGAGACCCAGTACTTC. Protein product: CASSLRGNQETQYF.

This rearrangement joins TRBV7-8 to TRBJ2-7, with D maybe TRBD1 (6 bases). Trimming removed 5 bases at V and 3 bases at J, with 20 bases between. This CDR3 contains 16 residues. Germline V gene data show CDR1 as SGHVS and CDR2 as FQNEAQ. DNA of the CDR3: TGTGCCAGCAGCCCACGCGGACAGTCACTTTACTACGAGCAGTACTTC. Protein: CASSPRGQSLYYEQYF.

The gene calls are TRBV28 and TRBJ2-3; 12 bases line up with TRBD2. Trimming cost V 6 bases and J 2 bases; bases outside gene matches: 9. The CDR3 is made up of 17 amino acids. The germline CDR1 and CDR2 sequences are MDHEN and SYDVKM. The CDR3 reads CASSPGTSGLATDTQYF. The DNA of the CDR3 is TGTGCCAGCAGCCCCGGGACTAGCGGGTTAGCCACAGATACGCAGTATTTT. The complete variable domain, with remaining parts taken from reference TRBV28 and TRBJ2-3, reads DVKVTQSSRYLVKRTGEKVFLECVQDMDHENMFWYRQDPGLGLRLIYFSYDVKMKEKGDIPEGYSVSREKKERFSLILESASTNQTSMYLCASSPGTSGLATDTQYFGPGTRLTVL.

The chain joins TRBV2 to TRBJ1-5, with D uncertain. Trimming shortened V by 8 bases and J by 2 bases, and 13 bases separated the two germline ends. This CDR3 comprises 14 residues. Germline CDR1 SNHLY, CDR2 FYNNEI. CDR3 coding DNA: TGTGCCAGCGGGCCCGAGAGGGGCAATCAGCCCCAGCATTTT. Translating it yields CASGPERGNQPQHF.

V gene TRBV7-3 combines with J gene TRBJ2-1; 8 bases are shared with TRBD1. The V gene end was trimmed by 5 bases and the J gene end by 12 bases; junction bases not matched to a gene: 6. The CDR3 runs to 12 residues. The V gene's germline CDR1 is SGHTA and CDR2 FQGTGA. CDR3 in amino acids: CASSIGQGAQFF. The CDR3 coding sequence is TGTGCCAGCAGCATTGGACAGGGCGCGCAGTTCTTC.

The genes are TRBV5-1 and TRBJ2-6, with D unresolved. Germline CDR1 is SGHRS and CDR2 is YFSETQ. CDR3 length equals 16 residues. V dropped 3 bases and J dropped 2 bases, with 12 bases sitting between them. CDR3 coding DNA: TGCGCCAGCAGCTGGGTACAAGTGGCTGGGGCCAACGTCCTGACTTTC. Its protein product is CASSWVQVAGANVLTF.

In its sample, this clonotype was seen a few times. The rearrangement joins TRBV10-3 to TRBJ1-1, with 8 bases lining up with TRBD1. The J segment lost 1 base and the V segment lost 10 bases, leaving 2 bases of the junction unmatched. This CDR3 region has 12 residues. The germline gives CDR1 ENHRY, CDR2 SYGVKD. The CDR3 loop reads CATGTGNTEAFF. DNA for the CDR3: TGTGCCACGGGGACAGGGAACACTGAAGCTTTCTTT.

V is TRBV9 and J is TRBJ2-5; D is perhaps TRBD1 or TRBD2 (5 bases each). The CDR3 is 14 residues long. Germline values: CDR1 SGDLS, CDR2 YYNGEE. Deletions cut 5 bases from V and 9 bases from J, with 20 bases between. For the CDR3, the DNA is TGTGCCAGCAGTAGTAGTGGGGGTTTCGTCGCCCAGTACTTC. It specifies CASSSSGGFVAQYF.

This clonotype was counted only a few times. Here the CDR3 reads CSARPGYSGANVLTF. DNA for the CDR3: TGCAGTGCTAGGCCCGGGTACTCTGGGGCCAACGTCCTGACTTTC. The V call is TRBV20-1, the J call TRBJ2-6, with D unresolved. The V end was cut by 3 bases, the J end by 0 bases, with 9 bases between. The CDR3 runs 15 residues. Germline V CDR1 and CDR2: DFQATT, SNEGSKA (reference sequence).

There are a few counts of this clonotype. This chain uses TRBV2 with TRBJ2-7, with 7 bases that match TRBD1. The CDR3 totals 14 residues. V dropped 6 bases and J dropped 1; count of bases not matched to a gene: 6. Per the germline V gene, CDR1 is SNHLY and CDR2 is FYNNEI. CDR3 loop: CASRSGTASYEQYF. CDR3 DNA: TGTGCCAGCAGGTCCGGGACAGCTTCCTACGAGCAGTACTTC.

In this sample, this clonotype turned up a few times. The chain couples TRBV5-1 to TRBJ1-1; 8 nucleotides agree with TRBD1. The CDR3 runs to 18 residues. The germline CDR1 and CDR2 sequences are SGHRS and YFSETQ. After removal of 7 bases from V and 0 bases from J, the junction contained 17 bases not matched to a gene. CDR3 in amino acids: CASQIRPGTDRVNTEAFF. The DNA for the CDR3 is TGCGCCAGCCAGATTCGGCCCGGCACGGACAGGGTGAACACTGAAGCTTTCTTT.

The chain couples TRBV5-1 to TRBJ2-1, with TRBD1 identical over 7 bases. J was trimmed by 1 base and V by 7 bases; bases with no gene match: 5. This CDR3 is 14 amino acids long. From germline, CDR1 is SGHRS and CDR2 YFSETQ. For the CDR3, the DNA is TGCGCCAGCCACAGGGGCCAATCCTACAATGAGCAGTTCTTC. Amino acids: CASHRGQSYNEQFF.

This clonotype appeared a few times. The gene calls are TRBV30 and TRBJ2-1; the match to TRBD2 covers 11 bases. This CDR3 is built from 13 residues. The ends lost 4 bases at V and 6 bases at J; junction bases unmatched: 2. The germline V gene encodes CDR1 GTSNPN and CDR2 SVGIG (reference sequence). This chain's CDR3 is CAWTLAGANEQFF. For the CDR3, the DNA is TGTGCCTGGACACTAGCGGGGGCCAATGAGCAGTTCTTC.

The J gene is TRBJ2-3, the V gene TRBV4-1; D gene unclear. Germline V CDR1 and CDR2: MGHRA, YSYEKL. The CDR3 is 14 amino acids. The ends were cut back, 0 bases at V and 7 bases at J, with 11 bases in the middle. Here the CDR3 reads CASSQDSEIHTQYF. In DNA form, the CDR3 reads TGCGCCAGCAGCCAAGATTCCGAGATTCATACGCAGTATTTT.

This clonotype has just a few counts. The chain carries TRBV6-2 or TRBV6-3 and TRBJ2-3; the D is unclear. The germline CDR1 and CDR2 sequences are MNHEY and SVGEGT. The CDR3 runs to 12 residues. Trimming pared 6 bases from V and 2 bases from J, leaving 6 bases between. The CDR3 reads CASSRFTDTQYF. The CDR3 bases are TGTGCCAGCAGCCGCTTCACAGATACGCAGTATTTT.

In its sample, this clonotype was seen a few times. The genes are TRBV7-9 and TRBJ2-7; no firm D call. The CDR3 extends over 12 amino acids. Germline V gene sequence: CDR1 SEHNR, CDR2 FQNEAQ (reference sequence). Trimming stripped 2 bases from V and 3 bases from J, with 5 bases between. The CDR3 coding sequence is TGTGCCAGCAGCTTATGGGTCTACGAGCAGTACTTC. Its translation is CASSLWVYEQYF.

The rearrangement joins TRBV20-1 to TRBJ2-7, with TRBD1 matching 9 bases. Germline V gives CDR1 DFQATT, CDR2 SNEGSKA (reference sequence). The CDR3 has 13 residues. Losses at the gene ends were 5 bases for V and 5 bases for J; bases not matched to a gene: 7. CDR3 in amino acids: CSAGQGIGDEQYF. CDR3 nucleotide sequence: TGCAGTGCTGGACAGGGGATCGGGGACGAGCAGTACTTC.

This chain links TRBV20-1 with TRBJ2-3; D might be TRBD1 or TRBD2, each matching 7 bases. The CDR3 has 13 residues. Trimming removed 7 bases at V and 3 bases at J, with 14 bases between. Germline V gene sequence: CDR1 DFQATT, CDR2 SNEGSKA (reference sequence). CDR3 residues: CSEQGRGTDTQYF. The CDR3 DNA is TGCAGTGAACAGGGGAGGGGGACAGATACGCAGTATTTT.

The chain is built from TRBV12-3 or TRBV12-4 and TRBJ1-4; D remains ambiguous. This CDR3 has 14 amino acids. The V and J ends lost 8 bases and 6 bases respectively, with 16 bases between them. As DNA, the CDR3 is TGTGCCAGCGGAGACACGGGCGGGGATGAAAAACTGTTTTTT. Residues: CASGDTGGDEKLFF.

The chain combines TRBV7-6 with TRBJ1-4; a weak D match, TRBD1 (5 bases). Germline V gene lookup returns CDR1 SGHVS and CDR2 FNYEAQ. The CDR3 loop spans 14 amino acids. V was shortened by 5 bases and J by 10 bases, with 17 bases between the two germline ends. CDR3 coding DNA: TGTGCCAGCAGCGAGGGACCCGCCGCGGGAAAACTGTTTTTT. Encoded protein: CASSEGPAAGKLFF.

A few counts support this clonotype. The CDR3 spells CASSFSGGPSTDTQYF. In DNA form, the CDR3 reads TGCGCCAGCAGTTTTAGCGGGGGCCCTAGCACAGATACGCAGTATTTT. J is TRBJ2-3 and V is TRBV5-1; 9 bases fit TRBD2. Germline CDR1 and CDR2: SGHRS and YFSETQ. The V and J ends lost 5 bases and 0 bases, in that order; junction bases with no gene match: 7. CDR3 size: 16 residues.

This clonotype was detected a few times. V usage is TRBV7-2 and J usage is TRBJ2-7; the match to TRBD1 covers 7 bases. The germline CDR1 and CDR2 sequences are SGHTA and FQGNSA. The CDR3 extends over 14 amino acids. J gave up 2 bases and V 2 bases, and 3 bases lay outside the gene matches. The DNA for the CDR3 is TGTGCCAGCAGCTTAAGACAGGGCGCCTACGAGCAGTACGTC. This translates into CASSLRQGAYEQYV.

This clonotype showed up just a few times. The chain couples TRBV7-9 to TRBJ1-1, with D uncertain. Trimming took 5 bases from V and 3 from J, leaving 13 bases between them. In germline, CDR1 is SEHNR, CDR2 FQNEAQ (reference sequence). This CDR3 spans 14 amino acids. The CDR3 loop reads CASSPIPEYTEAFF. CDR3 bases: TGTGCCAGCAGCCCCATTCCCGAGTACACTGAAGCTTTCTTT. Full variable domain (outside the CDR3, taken from reference TRBV7-9 and TRBJ1-1): DTGVSQNPRHKITKRGQNVTFRCDPISEHNRLYWYRQTLGQGPEFLTYFQNEAQLEKSRLLSDRFSAERPKGSFSTLEIQRTEQGDSAMYLCASSPIPEYTEAFFGQGTRLTVV.